These 29 T cell receptor beta chains were all obtained from the same sample, sequenced in a study of cytomegalovirus exposure and HLA in healthy donors. The PCR employed 60 Vbeta primers together with 13 Jbeta primers. The data were produced by immunoSEQ multiplex PCR, yet TCRdb's version contains in-frame clones alone and is incomplete. This table holds 200,000 or so clones, 85% to 90% found once. The sequencing sample was made of PBMCs. These receptors came from a young man in good health and CMV-seronegative.

The V gene is TRBV6-5, the J gene TRBJ2-2; possible D gene TRBD2, 6 bases. The V end lost 2 bases, the J end lost 4 bases, and 8 bases lay between the germline ends. This CDR3 region has 14 residues. Germline V gene lookup returns CDR1 MNHEY and CDR2 SVGAGI. CDR3 in DNA: TGTGCCAGCAGTTACACGGGGGTCACCGGGGAGCTGTTTTTT. It specifies CASSYTGVTGELFF.

This clone occurred once. V usage is TRBV7-9 and J usage is TRBJ1-4; TRBD1 agrees at 7 bases. J gave up 4 bases and V 4 bases, and 6 bases lay outside the gene matches. Germline V gene sequence: CDR1 SEHNR, CDR2 FQNEAQ (reference sequence). The CDR3 consists of 15 residues. The chain's CDR3 is CASSSWDRINEKLFF. The CDR3, as DNA: TGTGCCAGCAGCTCCTGGGACAGAATTAATGAAAAACTGTTTTTT.

V gene TRBV19 combines with J gene TRBJ2-7; possible D gene TRBD1, 5 bases. The germline gives CDR1 LNHDA, CDR2 SQIVND (reference sequence). With 4 bases removed from V and 4 bases from J, the gap between germline ends came to 14 bases. The CDR3 has 14 residues. CDR3 in amino acids: CASSTRQGRYEQYF. DNA for the CDR3: TGTGCCAGTAGTACTCGCCAGGGTCGGTACGAGCAGTACTTC.

The rearrangement links TRBV5-1 to TRBJ2-2; D remains unclear. The V and J ends lost 2 bases and 4 bases respectively, with 18 bases between them. The CDR3 consists of 17 residues. Germline loops: CDR1 SGHRS, CDR2 YFSETQ. Here the CDR3 DNA reads TGCGCCAGCAGCTTTCCCGACGGGTCCATAAGCACCGGGGAGCTGTTTTTT. Translation: CASSFPDGSISTGELFF.

This rearrangement joins TRBV27 to TRBJ1-5; 7 positions match TRBD1. Germline assignment: CDR1 MNHEY and CDR2 SMNVEV (reference sequence). Unmatched junction bases numbered 20, after V lost 6 bases and J lost 0 bases. CDR3 length: 20 amino acids. In DNA form, the CDR3 reads TGTGCCAGCAGCCTTACCGACAGGGCAAAAATCTTCTATAGCAATCAGCCCCAGCATTTT. Translated, it gives CASSLTDRAKIFYSNQPQHF.

This clone was recorded only once. The chain links TRBV9 to TRBJ2-3; tentative D call: TRBD1 (5 bases). V lost 0 bases and J 4 bases, leaving 15 bases between the germline ends. This CDR3 is 16 amino acids long. The germline gives CDR1 SGDLS, CDR2 YYNGEE. The CDR3 DNA is TGTGCCAGCAGCGTAGTTCAAGGGGCTGGGGCAGATACGCAGTATTTT. As protein: CASSVVQGAGADTQYF.

The chain carries TRBV30 and TRBJ1-2; 8 bases match TRBD1. V was clipped by 1 base and J by 4 bases; unmatched bases: 2. Per the germline V gene, CDR1 is GTSNPN and CDR2 is SVGIG (reference sequence). The CDR3 extends over 13 amino acids. The CDR3 bases are TGTGCCTGGAGTGGGACAGGGCTCTATGGCTACACCTTC. This translates into CAWSGTGLYGYTF.

The chain joins TRBV15 to TRBJ1-5, with no clear D. The germline CDR1 and CDR2 sequences are LNHNV and YYDKDF (reference sequence). The V end was cut by 4 bases, the J end by 7 bases, with 20 bases between. The CDR3 is made up of 16 amino acids. CDR3 bases: TGTGCCACCAGCACCAACAAGGCGCGGGTCCGGCAGCCCCAGCATTTT. The encoded protein is CATSTNKARVRQPQHF.

To note about this clone: A junction end diverges from the germline sequence, so it may reflect a read error. This sample also contains other DNA sequences that code for the same CDR3. This rearrangement joins TRBV7-8 to TRBJ1-1, with 10 bases lining up with TRBD1. This CDR3 has 14 residues. Germline CDR1 and CDR2: SGHVS and FQNEAQ. The CDR3 is CASTRDRGDTEAFF. CDR3 DNA: TGTGCCAGCACCCGGGACAGGGGAGACACTGAAGCTTTTTTT.

The rearrangement uses TRBV7-2 and TRBJ2-7; a weak D match, TRBD1 (5 bases). V shed 2 bases and J shed 2 bases, with 13 bases lying between them. The CDR3 extends over 15 amino acids. Looked up from germline, CDR1 is SGHTA and CDR2 is FQGNSA. CDR3 in amino acids: CASSLWGGPTYEQYF. In DNA form, the CDR3 reads TGTGCCAGCAGCTTATGGGGCGGACCAACCTACGAGCAGTACTTC.

This clone was seen a handful of times. This rearrangement joins TRBV5-1 to TRBJ1-2; TRBD1 is a possible D gene (5 bases). The CDR3 loop spans 13 amino acids. Deletions cut 4 bases from V and 3 bases from J, with 10 bases between. The V gene's germline CDR1 is SGHRS and CDR2 YFSETQ. Written as DNA, the CDR3 is TGCGCCAGCAGCCTGACGGGGGACTATGGCTACACCTTC. It is translated as CASSLTGDYGYTF.

This clone was detected only once. The chain joins TRBV28 to TRBJ1-5, with 8 bases lining up with TRBD1. The CDR3 is 16 amino acids. Per germline, CDR1 MDHEN and CDR2 SYDVKM. Losses at the gene ends were 5 bases for V and 1 base for J; bases not matched to a gene: 7. CDR3 loop: CASSGIQGGSNQPQHF. The CDR3 bases are TGTGCCAGCAGTGGGATACAGGGGGGCAGCAATCAGCCCCAGCATTTT.

CDR3 DNA sequence: TGTGCCAGCAGTCCAGGGACTAGCGGGAGGGACACAGATACGCAGTATTTT. Translating it yields CASSPGTSGRDTDTQYF. V gene TRBV7-2 combines with J gene TRBJ2-3, with 16 bases matching TRBD2. Looked up from germline, CDR1 is SGHTA and CDR2 is FQGNSA. This CDR3 has 17 residues. V lost 6 bases to trimming and J lost 2 bases; unmatched junction nucleotides: 5. Filled out from reference TRBV7-2 and TRBJ2-3, the complete variable domain reads GAGVSQSPSNKVTEKGKDVELRCDPISGHTALYWYRQSLGQGLEFLIYFQGNSAPDKSGLPSDRFSAERTGGSVSTLTIQRTQQEDSAVYLCASSPGTSGRDTDTQYFGPGTRLTVL.

The V gene is TRBV28, the J gene TRBJ2-1; D uncertain. CDR3 length: 15 residues. From germline, CDR1 is MDHEN and CDR2 SYDVKM. Between the trimmed V and J ends, which lost 3 bases and 3 bases, there was a span of 12 bases. The CDR3 sequence: CASSFSSEFYNEQFF. The DNA for the CDR3 is TGTGCCAGCAGTTTTAGCTCAGAATTCTACAATGAGCAGTTCTTC.

The chain links TRBV27 to TRBJ2-5, with TRBD1 matching over 7 bases. Germline V gene sequence: CDR1 MNHEY, CDR2 SMNVEV (reference sequence). The junction had 9 bases not matched to a gene; V was cut back by 3 bases and J by 5 bases. The CDR3 totals 15 residues. DNA for the CDR3: TGTGCCAGCAGTTTTCGGGACAGACCCTACGAGACCCAGTACTTC. This translates into CASSFRDRPYETQYF.

The chain is built from TRBV18 and TRBJ1-1; D is ambiguous. Germline loops: CDR1 KGHSH, CDR2 LQKENI. This CDR3 has 14 amino acids. The ends were cut back, 3 bases at V and 4 bases at J, with 12 bases in the middle. The CDR3 nucleotides are TGTGCCAGCTCACCGGAGGCTCGGGGCACTGAAGCTTTCTTT. Translating gives CASSPEARGTEAFF.

CDR3 in DNA: TGTGCCAGCAGCTTGGAGGGACAGCCGAATGAAAAACTGTTTTTT. Protein sequence: CASSLEGQPNEKLFF. The chain recombines TRBV5-5 with TRBJ1-4, with TRBD1 identical over 7 bases. J gave up 5 bases and V 0 bases, and 4 bases lay outside the gene matches. From germline, CDR1 is SGHKS and CDR2 YYEKEE (reference sequence). The CDR3 is 15 residues long.

With respect to this clone: The junction and the germline gene differ at one end; a read error may be behind it. V and J are TRBV5-1 and TRBJ2-1, with 11 bases identical to TRBD1. Germline V gene lookup returns CDR1 SGHRS and CDR2 YFSETQ. The CDR3 consists of 11 residues. In nucleotides, the CDR3 is TGCGCCAGCAGCCCGGACAGGGGGCAGCTCTTC. Protein sequence: CASSPDRGQLF.

In this sample, this clone turned up once. This chain uses TRBV14 with TRBJ1-2; D remains ambiguous. CDR3 size: 12 residues. From germline, CDR1 is SGHDN and CDR2 FVKESK. V shed 1 base and J shed 4 bases, with 4 bases lying between them. CDR3 loop: CASSQGIYGYTF. In DNA, the CDR3 is TGTGCCAGCAGCCAAGGTATCTATGGCTACACCTTC. The full variable domain, its missing parts supplied by reference TRBV14 and TRBJ1-2, is EAGVTQFPSHSVIEKGQTVTLRCDPISGHDNLYWYRRVMGKEIKFLLHFVKESKQDESGMPNNRFLAERTGGTYSTLKVQPAELEDSGVYFCASSQGIYGYTFGSGTRLTVV.

The V gene is TRBV7-6, the J gene TRBJ2-1; TRBD2 matches at 11 bases. The CDR3 extends over 14 amino acids. With 4 bases clipped from V and 6 bases from J, the junction kept 2 bases outside the gene matches. Germline CDR1 reads SGHVS; CDR2 reads FNYEAQ. The DNA for the CDR3 is TGTGCCAGCAGCTCCGGGACTAGCGGCAATGAGCAGTTCTTC. Its translation is CASSSGTSGNEQFF.

The chain uses TRBV19 and TRBJ2-7, with TRBD2 as a possible D gene (7 bases). The CDR3 is made up of 13 amino acids. Trimming cost V 8 bases and J 3 bases, with 14 bases left between them. The germline V gene encodes CDR1 LNHDA and CDR2 SQIVND (reference sequence). The CDR3 DNA is TGTGCCAGTGGGGGGGGGCAAGACTACGAGCAGTACTTC. This encodes CASGGGQDYEQYF.

This rearrangement joins TRBV27 to TRBJ1-6, with D perhaps TRBD1 (5 bases). The germline gives CDR1 MNHEY, CDR2 SMNVEV (reference sequence). CDR3 size: 17 residues. V lost 4 bases and J lost 7, with 20 bases in between. DNA for the CDR3: TGTGCCAGCAGTTGGTACTCGGCGGGACGGACCAATTCACCCCTCCACTTT. As protein: CASSWYSAGRTNSPLHF.

This chain uses TRBV15 with TRBJ2-7, with D perhaps TRBD1 (6 bases). The CDR3 totals 15 residues. CDR1 is LNHNV, CDR2 YYDKDF, per germline (reference sequence). V was pared by 5 bases and J by 0 bases, with 14 bases between. The CDR3 DNA reads TGTGCCACCAGCTGGGGCTACAGGGACTCCTACGAGCAGTACTTC. Amino acid sequence: CATSWGYRDSYEQYF.

V gene TRBV7-8 combines with J gene TRBJ1-2; a possible D gene is TRBD1 (5 bases). V was shortened by 1 base and J by 4 bases, with 10 bases between the two germline ends. CDR1 and CDR2 from the germline V gene are SGHVS and FQNEAQ. CDR3 size: 14 residues. Here the CDR3 DNA reads TGTGCCAGCAGCTTAGTTGGGCAGGGCTATGGCTACACCTTC. Translated, it gives CASSLVGQGYGYTF.

The chain employs TRBV30 and TRBJ1-2; 10 bases fit TRBD1. Trimming at V came to 4 bases and at J to 3 bases, leaving 5 bases not matched to a gene. The CDR3 consists of 14 residues. From germline, CDR1 is GTSNPN and CDR2 SVGIG (reference sequence). The DNA of the CDR3 is TGTGCCTGGAATATCGGACAGGGGGACTATGGCTACACCTTC. The encoded protein is CAWNIGQGDYGYTF.

This CDR3 is CASSKPLSGYTF. The CDR3 DNA is TGTGCCAGCAGTAAGCCCCTTTCGGGGTACACCTTC. This sequence joins TRBV28 and TRBJ1-2; D gene unclear. Per the germline V gene, CDR1 is MDHEN and CDR2 is SYDVKM. Trimming removed 5 bases at V and 11 bases at J, with 15 bases between. The CDR3 extends over 12 amino acids.

The V and J genes are TRBV6-1 and TRBJ1-5; TRBD1 matches 8 bases. CDR1 and CDR2 (germline): MNHNS, SASEGT. The CDR3 runs to 13 residues. V lost 10 bases, J lost 0 bases, and 2 bases stayed unmatched. The CDR3 nucleotides are TGTGCCACCACAGGGGGTAGCAATCAGCCCCAGCATTTT. The encoded protein is CATTGGSNQPQHF.

The chain has TRBV5-4 and TRBJ1-2; no definite D call. V gave up 2 bases and J gave up 2 bases, with 7 bases separating them. Per the germline V gene, CDR1 is SGHNT and CDR2 is YYREEE (reference sequence). CDR3 length: 13 amino acids. The CDR3 here is CASSFGKNYGYTF. The CDR3 DNA follows: TGTGCCAGCAGCTTCGGGAAAAACTATGGCTACACCTTC. Supplemented by reference TRBV5-4 and TRBJ1-2, the full variable domain reads ETGVTQSPTHLIKTRGQQVTLRCSSQSGHNTVSWYQQALGQGPQFIFQYYREEENGRGNFPPRFSGLQFPNYSSELNVNALELDDSALYLCASSFGKNYGYTFGSGTRLTVV.

The chain has TRBV5-6 and TRBJ2-3, with D perhaps TRBD1 (6 bases). This CDR3 has 17 residues. V was trimmed by 2 bases and J by 0 bases, leaving 16 bases between them. CDR1 SGHDT and CDR2 YYEEEE come from the germline V gene. The CDR3 spells CASSLYTGTPSTDTQYF. CDR3 sequence (DNA): TGTGCCAGCAGCTTATACACAGGGACACCTAGCACAGATACGCAGTATTTT.